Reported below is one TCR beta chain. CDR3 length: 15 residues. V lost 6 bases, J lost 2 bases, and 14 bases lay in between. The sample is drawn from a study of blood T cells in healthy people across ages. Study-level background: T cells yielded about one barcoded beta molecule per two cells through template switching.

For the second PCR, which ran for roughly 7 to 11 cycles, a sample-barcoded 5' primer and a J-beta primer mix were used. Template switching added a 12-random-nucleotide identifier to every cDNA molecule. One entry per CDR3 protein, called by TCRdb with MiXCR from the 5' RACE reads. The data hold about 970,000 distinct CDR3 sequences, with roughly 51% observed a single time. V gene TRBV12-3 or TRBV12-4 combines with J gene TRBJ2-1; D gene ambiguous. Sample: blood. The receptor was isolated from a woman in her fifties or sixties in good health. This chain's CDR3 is CASSLTAPPYNEQFF. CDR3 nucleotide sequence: TGTGCCAGCAGCCTGACGGCACCTCCCTACAATGAGCAGTTCTTC.